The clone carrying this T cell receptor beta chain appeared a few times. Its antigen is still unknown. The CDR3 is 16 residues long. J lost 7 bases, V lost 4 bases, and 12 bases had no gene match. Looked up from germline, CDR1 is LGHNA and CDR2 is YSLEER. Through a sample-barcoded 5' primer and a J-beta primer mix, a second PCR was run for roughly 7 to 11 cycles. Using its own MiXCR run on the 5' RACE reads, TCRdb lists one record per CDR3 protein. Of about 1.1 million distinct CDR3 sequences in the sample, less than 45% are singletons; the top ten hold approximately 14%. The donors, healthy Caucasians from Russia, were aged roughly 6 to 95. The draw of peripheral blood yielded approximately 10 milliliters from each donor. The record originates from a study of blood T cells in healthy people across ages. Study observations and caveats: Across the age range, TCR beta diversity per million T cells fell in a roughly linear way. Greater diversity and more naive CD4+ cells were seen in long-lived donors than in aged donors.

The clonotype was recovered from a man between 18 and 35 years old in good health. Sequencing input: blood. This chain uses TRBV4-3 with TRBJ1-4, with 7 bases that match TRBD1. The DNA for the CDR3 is TGCGCCAGCAGCCCCATGGGAGGGGGCCTAGGTGAAAAACTGTTTTTT. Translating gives CASSPMGGGLGEKLFF.